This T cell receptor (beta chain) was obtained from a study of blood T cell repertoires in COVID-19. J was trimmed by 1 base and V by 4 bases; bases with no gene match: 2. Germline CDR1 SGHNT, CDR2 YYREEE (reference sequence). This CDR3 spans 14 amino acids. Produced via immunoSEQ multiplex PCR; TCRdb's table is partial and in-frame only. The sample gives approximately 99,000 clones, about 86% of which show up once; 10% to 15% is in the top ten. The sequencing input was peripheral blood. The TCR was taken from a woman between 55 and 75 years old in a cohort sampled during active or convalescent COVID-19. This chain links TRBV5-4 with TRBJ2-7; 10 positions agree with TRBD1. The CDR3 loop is CASSRDRGSYEQYF. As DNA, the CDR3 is TGTGCCAGCAGCCGGGACAGGGGATCCTACGAGCAGTACTTC.